The T cell receptor gamma chain described here comes from a study of γδ T cells in repeated Plasmodium falciparum infection. Study outcomes and limitations: Vgamma9/Vdelta2+ repertoires stayed stably polyclonal over time and infection.

TCRdb redid clone calling on the multiplex PCR reads using CATT. Of some 30,000 gamma-chain clones in the sample, approximately 1.4% were seen once. Concerning this clone: The antigen is undetermined. A far larger clone is a single base away, which makes a read error likely. The sample has other DNA sequences that encode this CDR3 too.

Vgamma9/Vdelta2+ and Vdelta2-negative gammadelta T cells were flow-sorted from PBMC for bulk sequencing. Germline V gives CDR1 VINAFY, CDR2 YDVSNSKD. The CDR3 consists of 18 residues. The material sequenced was gamma-delta T cells from blood. The chain couples TRGV5 to TRGJP1. This clonotype originated in a pool of human donors (malaria-infected and uninfected, not separated). The CDR3 sequence: CATWDRDLLNTTGWFKIF. CDR3 DNA sequence: TGTGCCACCTGGGACAGGGACCTACTTAATACCACAGGTTGGTTCAAGATATTT.